This T cell receptor (beta chain) originates from a study of cytomegalovirus exposure and HLA in healthy donors. The V gene's germline CDR1 is MNHEY and CDR2 SMNVEV (reference sequence). The CDR3 is 15 amino acids. 60 Vbeta and 13 Jbeta primers were used in PCR. Generated by immunoSEQ multiplex PCR, the TCRdb table keeps only in-frame clones and is missing some. Of over 150,000 clones in the sample, roughly 80% are singletons; the top ten hold roughly 5%. A word on this clone: Sequence at one end of the junction differs from germline and may be a read error.

The sequenced material came from PBMCs. This sequence originates from a young man in good health and CMV-seronegative. This chain connects TRBV27 to TRBJ1-5; 7 nucleotides align to TRBD1. CDR3 amino acids: CASSPRDRFNQSQHF. The CDR3 DNA reads as TGTGCCAGCAGTCCACGGGACAGATTCAATCAGTCCCAGCATTTT.